This paragraph reports one T cell receptor (beta chain). Original processing methods: For nucleated cells, counts were estimated from reference gene primer amplification. Here immunoSEQ multiplex PCR was the method, and the copy in TCRdb shows in-frame clones only, minus some. V and J calls and clone size come straight from that table; D and trimming were deduced from the DNA. The table lists over 300,000 clones, 90% of them singletons. CDR1 and CDR2 (germline): MDHEN, SYDVKM. The CDR3 is 15 amino acids. Germline trimming cut 5 bases from V and 4 bases from J; bases unmatched to any gene: 7. The sample originates from a study of blood T cell repertoires in COVID-19. Study as a whole: Whether acute or convalescent, the COVID-19 samples came from the United States, Italy and Spain. PBMCs, B-cell-depleted T cells, or T cells were the source of the cDNA or gDNA that made up the material.

Sequencing was performed on peripheral blood. The gene calls are TRBV28 and TRBJ1-4; 7 bases line up with TRBD1. The receptor's source is a man between 18 and 35 years old with active or convalescent COVID-19. The CDR3 is CASSPLQGGNEKLFF. CDR3 nucleotides: TGTGCCAGCAGTCCCCTCCAGGGGGGTAATGAAAAACTGTTTTTT.